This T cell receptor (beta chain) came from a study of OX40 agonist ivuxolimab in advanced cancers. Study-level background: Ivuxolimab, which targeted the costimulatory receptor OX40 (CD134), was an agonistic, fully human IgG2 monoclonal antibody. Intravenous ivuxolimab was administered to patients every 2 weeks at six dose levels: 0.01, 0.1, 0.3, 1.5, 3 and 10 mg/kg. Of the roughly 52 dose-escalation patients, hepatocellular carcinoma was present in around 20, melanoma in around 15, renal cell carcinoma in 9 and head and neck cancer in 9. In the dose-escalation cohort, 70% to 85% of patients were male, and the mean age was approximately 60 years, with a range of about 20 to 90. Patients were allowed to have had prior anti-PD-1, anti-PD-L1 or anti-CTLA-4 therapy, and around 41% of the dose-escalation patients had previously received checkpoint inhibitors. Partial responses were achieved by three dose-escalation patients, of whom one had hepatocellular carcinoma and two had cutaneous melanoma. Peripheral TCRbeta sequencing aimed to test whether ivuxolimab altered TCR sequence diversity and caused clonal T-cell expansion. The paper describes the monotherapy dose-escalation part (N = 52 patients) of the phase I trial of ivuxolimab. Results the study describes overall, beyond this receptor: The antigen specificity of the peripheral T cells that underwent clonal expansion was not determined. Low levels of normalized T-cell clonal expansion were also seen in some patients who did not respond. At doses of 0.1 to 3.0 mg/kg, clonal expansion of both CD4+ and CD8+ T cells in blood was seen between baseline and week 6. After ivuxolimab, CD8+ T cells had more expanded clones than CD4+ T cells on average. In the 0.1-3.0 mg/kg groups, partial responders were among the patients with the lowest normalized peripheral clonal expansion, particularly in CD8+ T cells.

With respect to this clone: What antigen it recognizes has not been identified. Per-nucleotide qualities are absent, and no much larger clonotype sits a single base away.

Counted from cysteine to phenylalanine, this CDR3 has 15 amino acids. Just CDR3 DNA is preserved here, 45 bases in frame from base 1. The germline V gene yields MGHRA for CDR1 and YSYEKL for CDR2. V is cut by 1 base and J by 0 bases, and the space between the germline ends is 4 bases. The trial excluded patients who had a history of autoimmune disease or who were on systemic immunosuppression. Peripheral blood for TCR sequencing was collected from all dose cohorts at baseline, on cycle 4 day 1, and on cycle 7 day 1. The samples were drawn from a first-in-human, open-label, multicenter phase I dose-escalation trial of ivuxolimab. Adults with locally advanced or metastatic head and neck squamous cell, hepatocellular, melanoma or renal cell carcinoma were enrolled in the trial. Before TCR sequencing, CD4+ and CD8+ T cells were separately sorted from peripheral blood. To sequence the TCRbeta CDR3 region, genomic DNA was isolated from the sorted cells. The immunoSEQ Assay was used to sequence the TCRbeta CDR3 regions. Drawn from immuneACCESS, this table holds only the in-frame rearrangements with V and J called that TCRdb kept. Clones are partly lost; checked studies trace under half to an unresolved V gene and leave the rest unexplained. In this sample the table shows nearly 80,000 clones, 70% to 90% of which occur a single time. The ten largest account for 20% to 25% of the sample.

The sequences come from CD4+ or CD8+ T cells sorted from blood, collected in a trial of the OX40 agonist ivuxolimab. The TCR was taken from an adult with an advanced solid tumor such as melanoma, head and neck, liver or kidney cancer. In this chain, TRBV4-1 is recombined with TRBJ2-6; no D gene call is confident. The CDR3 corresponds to CASSQGYSGANVLTF. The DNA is TGCGCCAGCAGCCAAGGATACTCTGGGGCCAACGTCCTGACTTTC.